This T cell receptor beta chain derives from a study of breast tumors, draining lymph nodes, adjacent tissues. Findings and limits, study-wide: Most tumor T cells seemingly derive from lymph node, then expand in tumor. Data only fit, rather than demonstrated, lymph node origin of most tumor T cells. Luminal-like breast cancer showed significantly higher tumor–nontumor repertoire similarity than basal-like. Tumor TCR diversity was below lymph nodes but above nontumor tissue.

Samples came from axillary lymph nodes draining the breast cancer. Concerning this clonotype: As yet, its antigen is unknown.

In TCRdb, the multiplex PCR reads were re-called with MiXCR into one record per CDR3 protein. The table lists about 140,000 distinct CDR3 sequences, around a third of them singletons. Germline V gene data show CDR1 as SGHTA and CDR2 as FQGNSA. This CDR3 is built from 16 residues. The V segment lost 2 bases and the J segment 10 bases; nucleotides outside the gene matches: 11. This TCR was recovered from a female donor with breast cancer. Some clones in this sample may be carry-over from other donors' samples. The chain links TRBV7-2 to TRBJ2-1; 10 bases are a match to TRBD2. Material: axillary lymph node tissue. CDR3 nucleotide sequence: TGTGCCAGCAGCTTACCTGGTTCCCTAGCGGGGGACGAGCAGTTCTTC. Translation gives CASSLPGSLAGDEQFF.